This T cell receptor beta chain was identified during a study of shared clonotypes between healthy human individuals (dated by TCRdb to 2018 to 2020). As for the study more broadly: A couple of women and a few men aged 18 to 49 years were included in the cohort. For each donor, CD4 naive and CD4 memory were each given three plates, CD8 naive was given two plates, and CD8 memory was given one plate. To estimate repertoire size and how much clonotypes are shared between individuals, the study performed deep sequencing of blood TCR repertoires from five healthy adults. Libraries were prepared and TCR repertoires were sequenced by different laboratories using diverse techniques, in order to increase sequencing depth and limit assay-specific biases. Each donor's leukapheresis produced roughly between roughly 0.94 and 9.5 billion PBMCs.

Using the deep immunoSEQ assay, TCR CDR3 regions were amplified from genomic DNA by multiplex PCR. Genomic DNA extracted from each cell subset was distributed evenly over all wells of several immunoSEQ 96-well plates, and each plate served as one replicate. For sorted subsets, each replicate PCR was loaded with about 0.2 ug genomic DNA, equivalent to 30,000 or so T cell genomes. Purified libraries were quantified with a Qubit 3.0 fluorometer, sized on a Bioanalyzer 2100, and re-quantified with the KAPA Library Quantification kit. Every immunoSEQ 96-well plate was sequenced on a dedicated single-read 150-cycle Illumina NextSeq 550 flow cell. In the paper's pipeline: The immunoSEQ output contained only junctional sequences without quality scores, so filtering could not match that applied to full-length reads. Sequences were annotated with PyIR, a Python wrapper for IgBLAST v1.9, and V/J genes and CDR3 were assigned using IMGT germline references. Reads were filtered out if the reads had weak V/J assignments (E-value above 1e-6), no CDR3, stop codons, out-of-frame junctions, or ambiguous translated residues. V3J clonotypes were defined as sequences sharing an identical inferred V gene, J gene, and CDR3 amino acid sequence. The percentage overlap between two repertoires was calculated by dividing the number of shared unique clonotypes by the size of the smaller repertoire. Repertoire richness was assessed with RTK rarefaction, the Chao1 estimator, and Recon v2.1 estimates of unobserved clonotypes. Generation probabilities were computed with OLGA for all TCRbeta clonotypes obtained by the gDNA method from several donors. Drawn from immuneACCESS, this table holds only the in-frame rearrangements with V and J called that TCRdb kept. Clones are partly lost; checked studies trace under half to an unresolved V gene and leave the rest unexplained. Clonal size and the V and J genes are those of that table, whereas D and trimming came from the DNA. This sample holds roughly 1.4 million clones; less than 99% were observed only once. The leading ten clones occupy approximately 0.4% of the sample.

A word on this clone: The antigen this receptor binds is unknown. No per-base quality is available; no much larger clone lies one base away.

General findings and caveats noted by the study authors: Because the study included only a small number of donors, the genetic and exposure-history diversity represented was limited. Estimated clonotype richness was generally larger for naive than for memory subsets. Only blood was sampled, and tissue TCR repertoires likely differ from those in blood. Across four donors, approximately 5% of naive CD4, over 3% of naive CD8, approximately 2.5% of memory CD4, and roughly 0.41% of memory CD8 clonotypes were shared. Clonotypes shared by all four sorted-subset donors showed higher generation probabilities than non-shared clonotypes. Even with the large sequencing depth, rarefaction of the sorted-subset datasets indicated that sequencing was incomplete. Based on pairwise subsampling, the degree of clonotype sharing among donors was expected to be affected by sequencing depth.

Trimming leaves V shorter by 3 bases and J shorter by 7 bases, with the junction holding 25 bases beyond the gene matches. Reading the germline V gene (reference sequence) gives CDR1 SGHNT and CDR2 YYREEE. The CDR3 measures 20 amino acids from cysteine to phenylalanine. Left in the record is the CDR3 DNA by itself, 60 bases read in frame from the first base. Donors were healthy HIV-negative adults with no recently reported acute infections or vaccinations. Only Caucasian adults living in Nashville, Tennessee, USA were represented among the donors. CD4+ T cells were enriched by magnetic negative selection; naive cells were then positively selected on CD45RA, and the negative fraction formed the memory subset. After blood collection by leukapheresis, PBMCs were isolated using Ficoll-Histopaque density gradient centrifugation and then cryopreserved in the vapor phase of liquid nitrogen. Analytical flow cytometry was used to check the purity and quantity of each magnetically sorted T cell population. Genomic DNA was isolated from every sorted fraction and measured by UV absorbance on a Nanodrop 2000c.

Sample: naive CD4+ T cells sorted from blood. The sample's cell subset or site label, decoded: CD45RA+ positively selected. This clonotype was sampled from a man aged 25 to 40 in good health. The rearranged chain carries TRBV5-4 and TRBJ2-1, with 7 junctional bases fitting TRBD2. The encoded CDR3 is CASSSPWAGVSGAGGNEQFF. The nucleotide sequence is given as TGTGCCAGCAGCTCCCCGTGGGCGGGAGTGTCAGGTGCCGGGGGGAATGAGCAGTTCTTC. The variable domain in full, with residues beyond the CDR3 obtained from the reference TRBV5-4 and TRBJ2-1 genes, is ETGVTQSPTHLIKTRGQQVTLRCSSQSGHNTVSWYQQALGQGPQFIFQYYREEENGRGNFPPRFSGLQFPNYSSELNVNALELDDSALYLCASSSPWAGVSGAGGNEQFFGPGTRLTVL.